This T cell receptor (beta chain) was documented in a study of graft-versus-host responses after intestinal transplantation. Study information: Recipients had transplants, and these were multivisceral, liver-intestinal, or isolated intestinal. Recipients were all induced with anti-thymocyte globulin, then given tacrolimus and steroids for around 3 years. The study's findings and limits: Recipient bone marrow held GvH clones, some seen earlier in ileum or blood.

Generated by immunoSEQ multiplex PCR, the TCRdb table keeps only in-frame clones and is missing some. The sample shows fewer than 110,000 clones, over 80% of them seen only once. For this clone: Its antigen is as yet unknown.

The germline V gene encodes CDR1 MNHNS and CDR2 SASEGT. V lost 3 bases and J lost 7, with 7 bases in between. This CDR3 is built from 11 residues. The receptor comes from a human donor who was the organ donor for an intestinal transplant. The chain is built from TRBV6-1 and TRBJ2-7; D remains ambiguous. The material sequenced was unstimulated CD4+ T cells sorted from spleen or lymph node cells, taken before transplant. CDR3 sequence: CASSDVAEQYF. DNA for the CDR3: TGTGCCAGCAGTGATGTTGCGGAGCAGTACTTC.